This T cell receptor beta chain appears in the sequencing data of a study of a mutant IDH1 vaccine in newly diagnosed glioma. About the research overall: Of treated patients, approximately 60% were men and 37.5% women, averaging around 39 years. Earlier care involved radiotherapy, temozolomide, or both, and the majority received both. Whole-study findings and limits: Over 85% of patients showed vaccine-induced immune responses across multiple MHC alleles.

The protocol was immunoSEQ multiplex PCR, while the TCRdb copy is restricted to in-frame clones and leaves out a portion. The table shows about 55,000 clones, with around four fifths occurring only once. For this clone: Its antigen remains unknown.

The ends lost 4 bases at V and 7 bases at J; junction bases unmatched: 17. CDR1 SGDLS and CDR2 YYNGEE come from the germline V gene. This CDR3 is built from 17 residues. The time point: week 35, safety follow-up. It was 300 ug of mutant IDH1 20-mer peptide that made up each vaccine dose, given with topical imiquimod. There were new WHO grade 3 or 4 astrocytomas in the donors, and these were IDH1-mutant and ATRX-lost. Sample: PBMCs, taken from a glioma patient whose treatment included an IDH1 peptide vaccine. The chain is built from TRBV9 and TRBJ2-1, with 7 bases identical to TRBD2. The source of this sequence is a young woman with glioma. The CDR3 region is CASSQRGPGLGGNEQFF. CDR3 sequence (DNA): TGTGCCAGCAGCCAAAGAGGCCCCGGATTGGGGGGGAATGAGCAGTTCTTC.